This T cell receptor beta chain was found in a study of cytomegalovirus exposure and HLA in healthy donors. Study-level background: The Caucasian-associated ancestry cluster contained 81% of the approximately 410 genotyped donors.

The V gene lost 7 bases and the J gene lost 0 bases, with 17 bases spanning the gap. CDR1 is SGHRS and CDR2 is YFSETQ in the germline V gene. The CDR3 runs 16 residues. Comment on this clone: What it binds is not known.

Use of 60 Vbeta and 13 Jbeta primers characterized the PCR. Clones were read by immunoSEQ multiplex PCR, and TCRdb kept only the in-frame ones, dropping some. The sample lists fewer than 200,000 clones, 81% seen once, with around 2.4% in the top ten. Study results and limitations: Fewer N-insertions (relative to the roughly 720-donor mean) were reportedly seen in an Asian-associated ancestry cluster in a later analysis. A classifier reportedly called cytomegalovirus status with high sensitivity and specificity.

The chain combines TRBV5-1 with TRBJ1-3, with D perhaps matching TRBD1 (5 bases). The sequence came from a woman in her 30s in good health and CMV-seronegative. The source material was PBMCs. The CDR3 bases are TGCGCCAGCCCTGGGGGGACTTCCGGCTCTGGAAACACCATATATTTT. It is translated as CASPGGTSGSGNTIYF.